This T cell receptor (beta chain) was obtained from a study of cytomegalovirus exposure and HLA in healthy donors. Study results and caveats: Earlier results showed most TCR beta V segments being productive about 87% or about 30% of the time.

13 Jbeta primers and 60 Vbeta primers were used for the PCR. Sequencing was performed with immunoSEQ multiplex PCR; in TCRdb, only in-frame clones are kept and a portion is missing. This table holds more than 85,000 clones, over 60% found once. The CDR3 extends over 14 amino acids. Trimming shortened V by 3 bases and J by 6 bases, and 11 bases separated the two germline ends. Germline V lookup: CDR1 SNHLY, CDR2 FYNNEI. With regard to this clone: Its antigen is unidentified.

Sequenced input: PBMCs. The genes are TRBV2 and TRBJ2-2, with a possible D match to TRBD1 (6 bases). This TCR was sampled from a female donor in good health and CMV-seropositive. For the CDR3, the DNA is TGTGCCAGCAGTGATGTGGGGGCCCCCGGGGAGCTGTTTTTT. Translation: CASSDVGAPGELFF.